This TCR beta chain was profiled in a study of blood T cell repertoires in COVID-19. The CDR3 runs 15 residues. Germline V gene lookup returns CDR1 SGDLS and CDR2 YYNGEE. V shed 0 bases and J 2 bases; nucleotides not matched to a gene: 5. Cohort 3 donors were reported recovered after two negative PCRs, clearance, or symptom resolution. The data were produced by immunoSEQ multiplex PCR, yet TCRdb's version contains in-frame clones alone and is incomplete. The top ten hold about 3.5% of the sample, which has about 190,000 clones, approximately 84% seen once. The TCR was taken from a woman in her thirties who had recovered from COVID-19. The sequencing input was PBMCs or T cells enriched from blood (not recorded which). V is TRBV9 and J is TRBJ2-7; TRBD2 aligns across 7 bases. The CDR3 DNA is TGTGCCAGCAGCGTAGTGGCGGGAGACCCCTACGAGCAGTACTTC. This sequence encodes CASSVVAGDPYEQYF.